These 9 T cell receptor beta chains originate from one sample sequenced in a study of blood T cell repertoires in COVID-19 (TCRdb year 2020). The library was obtained by the immunoSEQ multiplex PCR assay. What TCRdb holds here is the immuneACCESS table cut down to in-frame rearrangements. Part of the clones is not present; checked against another copy, under half of the missing clones reflect an unresolved V gene, and the others are unexplained. The sample table holds around 230,000 clones, of which approximately 78% were seen once. The ten largest clonotypes hold approximately 8.7% of the sample. Source material: PBMCs or T cells enriched from blood (not recorded which). These TCRs come from a man in his forties or fifties who had recovered from COVID-19.

The genes are TRBV7-3 and TRBJ2-2; 7 positions match TRBD1. The CDR3 runs 14 residues. The trim removed 8 bases at V and 1 base at J, leaving 4 bases unmatched. Germline V lookup: CDR1 SGHTA, CDR2 FQGTGA. In nucleotides, the CDR3 is TGTGCCAGCGGGACAGAAAAGAACACCGGGGAGCTGTTTTTT. Translation gives CASGTEKNTGELFF.

The V call is TRBV7-6, the J call TRBJ1-1; 10 bases agree with TRBD1. The CDR3 totals 15 residues. J lost 2 bases, V lost 4 bases, and 4 bases had no gene match. Germline V CDR1 and CDR2: SGHVS, FNYEAQ. The CDR3 DNA sequence: TGTGCCAGCAGCTCCTGGGACAGGGGTAACACTGAAGCTTTCTTT. Translated: CASSSWDRGNTEAFF.

The J gene is TRBJ1-4, the V gene TRBV14, with TRBD1 identical over 7 bases. V gave up 1 base and J gave up 4 bases; unmatched junction bases: 3. Germline V gene lookup returns CDR1 SGHDN and CDR2 FVKESK. The CDR3 is 15 amino acids. CDR3 protein: CASSQGTGVNEKLFF. CDR3 DNA sequence: TGTGCCAGCAGCCAAGGGACAGGCGTTAATGAAAAACTGTTTTTT.

The chain uses TRBV9 and TRBJ2-3, with 7 bases fitting TRBD2. The junction had 11 bases not matched to a gene; V was cut back by 0 bases and J by 10 bases. CDR3 length: 15 amino acids. Germline V gene data show CDR1 as SGDLS and CDR2 as YYNGEE. The CDR3 reads CASSVGGRETAAQYF. The CDR3, as DNA: TGTGCCAGCAGCGTAGGTGGGCGGGAGACGGCCGCGCAGTATTTT.

V usage is TRBV12-3 or TRBV12-4 and J usage is TRBJ1-2, with D possibly matching TRBD1 (6 bases). CDR3 length: 13 residues. Trimming cost V 5 bases and J 3 bases, with 10 bases left between them. This chain's CDR3 is CASSRRQDYGYTF. The CDR3 coding sequence is TGTGCCAGCAGTCGCAGACAGGACTATGGCTACACCTTC.

The V and J genes are TRBV15 and TRBJ1-5; D gene unclear. The CDR3 sequence is 15 residues long. Germline V gene data show CDR1 as LNHNV and CDR2 as YYDKDF (reference sequence). V lost 0 bases to trimming and J lost 4 bases, with 10 bases between them. CDR3 DNA: TGTGCCACCAGCAGAGATTCCGGCGGGAATCAGCCCCAGCATTTT. Amino acid sequence: CATSRDSGGNQPQHF.

The rearrangement joins TRBV6-5 to TRBJ1-2; possible D gene TRBD1, 5 bases. Looked up from germline, CDR1 is MNHEY and CDR2 is SVGAGI. Trimming pared 6 bases from V and 12 bases from J, leaving 23 bases between. The CDR3 has 14 amino acids. The CDR3, as DNA: TGTGCCAGCAGACCGGGGACTTCCCATAGGGACGACACCTTC. It codes for CASRPGTSHRDDTF.

The gene calls are TRBV7-9 and TRBJ2-7, with D maybe TRBD2 (6 bases). V was clipped by 2 bases and J by 11 bases, with 22 bases between them. Germline V gene data show CDR1 as SEHNR and CDR2 as FQNEAQ (reference sequence). This CDR3 spans 15 amino acids. The CDR3 coding sequence is TGTGCCAGCAGCTTATTGGGTGATAGCGGATCTTACGAGTACTTC. Amino acid sequence: CASSLLGDSGSYEYF.

The chain is built from TRBV15 and TRBJ1-1, with D possibly being TRBD1 (6 bases). Germline loops: CDR1 LNHNV, CDR2 YYDKDF (reference sequence). V lost 0 bases, J lost 4 bases, and 9 bases lay in between. CDR3 size: 14 residues. Written as DNA, the CDR3 is TGTGCCACCAGCAGAGAACAGGGTGGCACTGAAGCTTTCTTT. It is translated as CATSREQGGTEAFF.